These 29 T cell receptor beta chains were sequenced from one sample in a study of molecular identifiers for immune sequencing clone quantification. TCRdb re-derived calls from the PCR reads in MiXCR, one entry per CDR3 protein. The sample gives more than 550,000 distinct CDR3 sequences, over 25% of which show up once; 0.7% to 0.95% is in the top ten. The sequenced sample was naive CD8+ T cells from blood, with Jurkat cell RNA spiked in. The subset was: FACS-sorted CD8+CD4-CCR7+CD45RA+ naive T cells. These receptors came from a human donor in good health. Some libraries in this study had Jurkat cell RNA spiked in.

Note on this clonotype: A much larger clone differs by one base, so this may be a read error. The chain joins TRBV13 to TRBJ1-1, with a weak D call TRBD1 (6 bases). Germline V gene data show CDR1 as PRHDT and CDR2 as FYEKMQ (reference sequence). The CDR3 runs to 18 residues. V was shortened by 5 bases and J by 3 bases, with 25 bases between the two germline ends. CDR3 sequence (DNA): TGTGCCAGCAGCCAAGGGGGGGCCCCGGGAGTTTTGCACACTGAAGCTTTCTTT. Translating gives CASSQGGAPGVLHTEAFF.

Concerning this clonotype: Relative to the germline gene, one junction end is altered; a read error may explain this. The CDR3 nucleotides read TGTGCCGGCAGCCCCTCCGAAGGACTCTATGGCTACACCTTC. It yields the protein CAGSPSEGLYGYTF. This chain connects TRBV7-9 to TRBJ1-2; D unclear. Germline values: CDR1 SEHNR, CDR2 FQNEAQ (reference sequence). This CDR3 spans 14 amino acids.

This clonotype was counted a few times. The rearrangement uses TRBV9 and TRBJ2-1; 7 positions agree with TRBD1. Trimming at V came to 0 bases and at J to 2 bases, leaving 2 bases not matched to a gene. Germline assignment: CDR1 SGDLS and CDR2 YYNGEE. This CDR3 has 15 amino acids. CDR3 protein: CASSVGQGAYNEQFF. CDR3 nucleotides: TGTGCCAGCAGCGTAGGGCAGGGGGCCTACAATGAGCAGTTCTTC.

The V and J genes are TRBV3-1 and TRBJ2-3, with D possibly TRBD1 on 5 matching bases. Per the germline V gene, CDR1 is LGHDT and CDR2 is YNNKEL (reference sequence). This CDR3 comprises 17 residues. Trimming pared 1 base from V and 4 bases from J, leaving 18 bases between. Here the CDR3 reads CASSQGWGPLASDTQYF. CDR3 DNA: TGTGCCAGCAGCCAAGGATGGGGCCCGCTGGCCTCAGATACGCAGTATTTT.

V is TRBV27 and J is TRBJ2-7; maybe TRBD1 (5 bases). The V and J ends lost 0 bases and 3 bases respectively, with 15 bases between them. The CDR3 has 16 residues. Germline V lookup: CDR1 MNHEY, CDR2 SMNVEV (reference sequence). CDR3 in amino acids: CASSLSAGSIGYEQYF. As DNA, the CDR3 is TGTGCCAGCAGTTTATCGGCAGGGTCCATCGGCTACGAGCAGTACTTC.

There are a few counts of this clonotype. J is TRBJ2-7 and V is TRBV4-1; no reliable D call. This CDR3 is 14 amino acids long. From germline, CDR1 is MGHRA and CDR2 YSYEKL. Trimming removed 4 bases at V and 7 bases at J, with 17 bases between. The DNA of the CDR3 is TGCGCCAGCAGCCCGCCTGGGTCGGTCAGTGAGCAGTACTTC. This encodes CASSPPGSVSEQYF.

The J gene is TRBJ2-5, the V gene TRBV7-9, with D unclear. The CDR3 length is 15 residues. Germline V gene data show CDR1 as SEHNR and CDR2 as FQNEAQ (reference sequence). V lost 6 bases to trimming and J lost 1 base, with 15 bases between them. Here the CDR3 reads CASRPSAVSQETQYF. CDR3 DNA: TGTGCCAGCAGACCCTCCGCGGTTTCCCAAGAGACCCAGTACTTC.

The chain carries TRBV7-9 and TRBJ2-1, with 12 bases fitting TRBD2. V shed 5 bases and J 6 bases; nucleotides not matched to a gene: 5. Germline V lookup: CDR1 SEHNR, CDR2 FQNEAQ (reference sequence). The CDR3 spans 15 residues. Here the CDR3 DNA reads TGTGCCAGCAGCGACGGACTAGCGGGAATCAATGAGCAGTTCTTC. It yields the protein CASSDGLAGINEQFF.

V and J are TRBV29-1 and TRBJ2-7; TRBD1 or TRBD2 may be the D gene (6 bases each). This CDR3 has 13 residues. Germline CDR1 SQVTM, CDR2 ANQGSEA. CDR3 in amino acids: CPAEGGSRGEQYF. The DNA of the CDR3 is TGCCCCGCCGAGGGGGGAAGTAGGGGGGAGCAGTACTTC.

This clonotype appeared a few times. The rearrangement joins TRBV6-2 or TRBV6-3 to TRBJ2-3; 15 bases line up with TRBD2. Germline V gene sequence: CDR1 MNHEY, CDR2 SVGEGT. V trimming: 0 bases; J trimming: 8 bases; junction bases outside the gene matches: 12. This CDR3 has 19 amino acids. CDR3 in amino acids: CASSYSPTGTSGGYATQYF. The CDR3 DNA is TGTGCCAGCAGTTACTCCCCAACCGGGACTAGCGGGGGGTATGCTACGCAGTATTTT.

The V and J genes are TRBV12-3 or TRBV12-4 and TRBJ2-2, with a weak D call TRBD1 (5 bases). Trimming cost V 5 bases and J 6 bases, with 22 bases left between them. The CDR3 consists of 17 residues. The CDR3 nucleotides read TGTGCCAGCAGTGCCCCTATGGGCGAATGGACACCCGGGGAGCTGTTTTTT. Its translation is CASSAPMGEWTPGELFF.

For this clonotype: This may stem from a read error, because a much larger clone lies one nucleotide away. The chain carries TRBV19 and TRBJ2-2, with D hard to call. The CDR3 contains 12 residues. The germline V gene encodes CDR1 LNHDA and CDR2 SQIVND (reference sequence). Trimming left V 8 bases short and J 6 bases short, with 10 bases between. CDR3 amino acids: CASEVSAGELFF. The CDR3 DNA reads as TGTGCCAGTGAGGTTTCTGCCGGGGAGCTGTTTTTT. The full variable domain, in which reference TRBV19 and TRBJ2-2 provide the parts outside the CDR3, is DGGITQSPKYLFRKEGQNVTLSCEQNLNHDAMYWYRQDPGQGLRLIYYSQIVNDFQKGDIAEGYSVSREKKESFPLTVTSAQKNPTAFYLCASEVSAGELFFGEGSRLTVL.

The gene calls are TRBV20-1 and TRBJ1-3; no firm D call. The CDR3 length is 13 residues. Germline V gene sequence: CDR1 DFQATT, CDR2 SNEGSKA (reference sequence). V shed 2 bases and J shed 9 bases, with 14 bases lying between them. The CDR3 loop reads CSARPGPERTIYF. DNA for the CDR3: TGCAGTGCTAGACCGGGTCCCGAGCGCACCATATATTTT.

There are a few counts of this clonotype. The chain links TRBV5-6 to TRBJ2-7, with a tentative D call TRBD1 (6 bases). CDR1 and CDR2 (germline): SGHDT, YYEEEE. This CDR3 is 14 amino acids long. Trimming stripped 0 bases from V and 4 bases from J, with 11 bases between. CDR3 sequence (DNA): TGTGCCAGCAGCTTGGAGGCCAGGGGTTACGAGCAGTACTTC. This encodes CASSLEARGYEQYF.

This chain links TRBV6-4 with TRBJ1-5; no clear D gene. The germline CDR1 and CDR2 sequences are MRHNA and SNTAGT. The CDR3 runs 22 residues. Trimming took 2 bases from V and 4 from J, leaving 33 bases between them. CDR3 residues: CASSDPEGWSAGILKKNQPQHF. The CDR3 DNA follows: TGTGCCAGCAGTGACCCGGAAGGTTGGTCAGCGGGTATCCTGAAAAAAAATCAGCCCCAGCATTTT.

The rearrangement uses TRBV15 and TRBJ2-2; 13 bases are shared with TRBD2. The CDR3 is made up of 18 amino acids. CDR1 is LNHNV, CDR2 YYDKDF, per germline (reference sequence). J gave up 6 bases and V 0 bases, and 7 bases lay outside the gene matches. CDR3 coding DNA: TGTGCCACCAGCAGAGATTGGGGGACTAGCGGGGTGGCCGGGGAGCTGTTTTTT. Translating it yields CATSRDWGTSGVAGELFF.

The chain combines TRBV27 with TRBJ1-6; D is ambiguous. The germline V gene encodes CDR1 MNHEY and CDR2 SMNVEV (reference sequence). The CDR3 totals 15 residues. V was pared by 5 bases and J by 0 bases, with 8 bases between. CDR3 coding DNA: TGTGCCAGCAGTCCCCTAAGCTCCTATAATTCACCCCTCCACTTT. Translation: CASSPLSSYNSPLHF.

This rearrangement joins TRBV6-1 to TRBJ2-3; TRBD1 agrees at 10 bases. This CDR3 has 18 residues. Germline V gene sequence: CDR1 MNHNS, CDR2 SASEGT. The J segment lost 3 bases and the V segment lost 2 bases, leaving 11 bases of the junction unmatched. For the CDR3, the DNA is TGTGCCAGCAGTGAACGGGACAGGGGTCGGTTGGGTACAGATACGCAGTATTTT. This sequence encodes CASSERDRGRLGTDTQYF.

The table lists this clonotype with a few counts. The chain uses TRBV4-1 and TRBJ1-1; D is undetermined. The ends were cut back, 0 bases at V and 2 bases at J, with 10 bases in the middle. The CDR3 spans 15 residues. Germline V gives CDR1 MGHRA, CDR2 YSYEKL. DNA for the CDR3: TGCGCCAGCAGCCAAGACTCAGGAGTAAACACTGAAGCTTTCTTT. This codes for CASSQDSGVNTEAFF.

This chain connects TRBV13 to TRBJ2-2; weak D call: TRBD1 (5 bases). Germline CDR1 reads PRHDT; CDR2 reads FYEKMQ (reference sequence). CDR3 size: 15 residues. V lost 2 bases and J lost 4, with 11 bases in between. CDR3 DNA: TGTGCCAGCAGCTTAAATAGGGGCGGCACCGGGGAGCTGTTTTTT. It specifies CASSLNRGGTGELFF.

In this sample, this clonotype turned up a few times. The rearrangement uses TRBV6-2 or TRBV6-3 and TRBJ2-7, with D tentatively TRBD1 (5 bases). Germline CDR1 is MNHEY and CDR2 is SVGEGT. V lost 5 bases to trimming and J lost 3 bases, with 11 bases between them. There are 13 residues in the CDR3. The CDR3 DNA sequence: TGTGCCAGCAGTGACGGACACTTCTACGAGCAGTACTTC. Translating it yields CASSDGHFYEQYF.

This clonotype came up a few times. The chain combines TRBV20-1 with TRBJ1-1; weak D call: TRBD1 (5 bases). Germline V gene data show CDR1 as DFQATT and CDR2 as SNEGSKA (reference sequence). V dropped 1 base and J dropped 4 bases, with 19 bases sitting between them. CDR3 size: 16 residues. CDR3 in amino acids: CSARGFRARTGTEAFF. The CDR3, as DNA: TGCAGTGCTAGAGGTTTCAGGGCGCGCACGGGCACTGAAGCTTTCTTT.

This clonotype was detected many times. The chain recombines TRBV7-2 with TRBJ2-5; TRBD1 matches at 9 bases. The CDR3 is made up of 15 amino acids. The ends lost 6 bases at V and 8 bases at J; junction bases unmatched: 13. CDR1 is SGHTA, CDR2 FQGNSA, per germline. The CDR3 is CASRKDRGKVETQYF. For the CDR3, the DNA is TGTGCCAGCAGAAAAGACAGGGGGAAAGTGGAAACCCAGTACTTC.

The genes are TRBV4-3 and TRBJ2-7; D call uncertain. CDR1 is LGHNA and CDR2 is YSLEER in the germline V gene. This CDR3 comprises 15 residues. V shed 0 bases and J shed 3 bases, with 12 bases lying between them. CDR3 sequence (DNA): TGCGCCAGCAGCCAAGATCGGAGTAGCAGCTACGAGCAGTACTTC. As protein: CASSQDRSSSYEQYF.

This clonotype has ten or more counts. The V and J genes are TRBV4-3 and TRBJ1-1; D might be TRBD1 (5 bases). Germline lookup yields CDR1 LGHNA and CDR2 YSLEER. Trimming took off 0 bases at V and 5 bases at J, with 19 bases between the two ends. This CDR3 has 17 residues. CDR3 coding DNA: TGCGCCAGCAGCCAAGATCGGGCAGGGTCGGTGAGAACTGAAGCTTTCTTT. Its translation is CASSQDRAGSVRTEAFF.

This clonotype was counted between two and nine times. The DNA is left out, because the CDR3 cannot be placed on it with certainty; the CDR3 is given as TCRdb lists it. V usage is TRBV6-2 or TRBV6-3 and J usage is TRBJ2-3; TRBD1 is the table's D call, not checked against the DNA. The CDR3 contains 19 residues when both ends are counted. From germline, CDR1 is MNHEY and CDR2 SVGEGT. The chain's CDR3 is CASSYSRTVLDTQYFPQYF.

Notes on this clonotype: No conserved phenylalanine or tryptophan is present at the end of the CDR3, so a read error is the likely explanation. This rearrangement joins TRBV5-6 to TRBJ1-6; no reliable D call. Germline CDR1 SGHDT, CDR2 YYEEEE. Trimming removed 1 base at V and 4 bases at J, with 15 bases between. This CDR3 contains 17 residues. CDR3 in amino acids: CASSLFEETFYNSPLHY. CDR3 in DNA: TGTGCCAGCAGCTTGTTTGAAGAAACATTTTATAATTCACCCCTCCACTAT.

This clonotype has more than one count but fewer than ten. The chain joins TRBV27 to TRBJ1-1; TRBD1 agrees at 7 bases. V trimming: 4 bases; J trimming: 6 bases; junction bases outside the gene matches: 17. Looked up from germline, CDR1 is MNHEY and CDR2 is SMNVEV (reference sequence). The length of the CDR3 is 17 residues. The CDR3 here is CASSSSRLGRGVSEAFF. The CDR3 region has the DNA TGTGCCAGCAGTTCAAGCCGTCTCGGCAGGGGGGTGTCTGAAGCTTTCTTT.

This clonotype was counted between two and nine times. Here the CDR3 reads CASSFLQGAVGELFF. The DNA of the CDR3 is TGTGCCAGCAGTTTCCTTCAGGGGGCTGTCGGGGAGCTGTTTTTT. The chain recombines TRBV27 with TRBJ2-2, with TRBD1 matching over 8 bases. The germline V gene encodes CDR1 MNHEY and CDR2 SMNVEV (reference sequence). J gave up 7 bases and V 3 bases, and 7 bases lay outside the gene matches. This CDR3 is built from 15 residues.